The source of this T cell receptor beta chain is a study of shared clonotypes between healthy human individuals. Clones were read by immunoSEQ multiplex PCR, and TCRdb kept only the in-frame ones, dropping some. The sample contains around 350,000 clones, 73% of which appear only once. This CDR3 comprises 24 residues. The germline V gene has CDR1 LNHNV and CDR2 YYDKDF (reference sequence). Trimming took 1 base from V and 0 from J, leaving 33 bases between them. The gene calls are TRBV15 and TRBJ1-4; D is perhaps TRBD1 (5 bases). This receptor was taken from a young man in good health. Sequencing used memory CD4+ T cells sorted from blood. Subset noted: CD45RA-negative fraction. The chain's CDR3 is CATSRVPSGRGSSQILTTNEKLFF. CDR3 nucleotide sequence: TGTGCCACCAGCAGAGTGCCGAGTGGAAGGGGTAGTAGCCAAATCCTCACAACTAATGAAAAACTGTTTTTT.